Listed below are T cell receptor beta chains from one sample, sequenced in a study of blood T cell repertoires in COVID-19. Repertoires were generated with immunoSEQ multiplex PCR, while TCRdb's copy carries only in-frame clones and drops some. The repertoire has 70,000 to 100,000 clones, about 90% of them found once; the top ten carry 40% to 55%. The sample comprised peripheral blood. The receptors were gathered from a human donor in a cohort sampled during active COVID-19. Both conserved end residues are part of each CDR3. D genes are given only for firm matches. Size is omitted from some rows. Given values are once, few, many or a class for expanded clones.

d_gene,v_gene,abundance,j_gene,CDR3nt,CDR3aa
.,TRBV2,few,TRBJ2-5,TGTGCCAGCAGTGAAGCGGCCATGGTGGAGACCCAGTACTTC,CASSEAAMVETQYF
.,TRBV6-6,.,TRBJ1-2,TGTGCCAGCAGTCCGTCTTTCCGGCAGGTGGTTAACTATGGCTACACCTTC,CASSPSFRQVVNYGYTF
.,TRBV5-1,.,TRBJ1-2,TGCGCCAGCAGCTTGGACGGGGGAGATTATGGCTACACCTTC,CASSLDGGDYGYTF
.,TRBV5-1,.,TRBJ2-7,TGCGCCAGCAGCTTGGGTCCGGGTGGGGAGCAGTACTTC,CASSLGPGGEQYF
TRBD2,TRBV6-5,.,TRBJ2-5,TGTGCCAGCAGTTTGCCGGGACTAGGGCTCGAGACCCAGTACTTC,CASSLPGLGLETQYF
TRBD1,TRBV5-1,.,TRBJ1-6,TGCGCCAGCAGCTCCGGGACAGAAAATTCACCCCTCCACTTT,CASSSGTENSPLHF
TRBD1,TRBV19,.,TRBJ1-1,TGTGCCAGTAGTATCGTGAGGACAGGGCAGAAGAACACTGAAGCTTTCTTT,CASSIVRTGQKNTEAFF
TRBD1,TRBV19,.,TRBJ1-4,TGTGCCAGTAGTGCTTTATCAGGGGGCGATGAAAAACTGTTTTTT,CASSALSGGDEKLFF
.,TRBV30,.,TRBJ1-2,TGTGCCTGGGGGGGCCCGTACATCTTC,CAWGGPYIF
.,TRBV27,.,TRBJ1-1,TGTGCCAGCAGTTTAGCAGGGCGTAGCACTGAAGCTTTCTTT,CASSLAGRSTEAFF
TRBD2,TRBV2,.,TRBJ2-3,TGTGCCAGCAGCGGGAGGGGGGCTAGCTTGACAGATACGCAGTATTTT,CASSGRGASLTDTQYF
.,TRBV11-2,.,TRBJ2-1,TGTGCCAGCAGCTTAGGGGGGGTTACTAGCTCCTACAATGAGCAGTTCTTC,CASSLGGVTSSYNEQFF
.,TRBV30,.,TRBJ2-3,TGTGCCTGGAAGGGGGGGGATACGCAGTATTTT,CAWKGGDTQYF
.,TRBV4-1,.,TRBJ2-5,TGCGCCAGCAGCCCGCAAGAGGGCGTAGAGACCCAGTACTTC,CASSPQEGVETQYF
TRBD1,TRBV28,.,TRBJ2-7,TGTGCCAGCAGTTTGGGGACAGGGTCGTACGAGCAGTACTTC,CASSLGTGSYEQYF
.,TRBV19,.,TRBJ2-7,TGTGCCAGTAGACAGGGCCCCTACGAGCAGTACTTC,CASRQGPYEQYF
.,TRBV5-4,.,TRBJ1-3,TGTGCCAGCAGCTTCAGCGGGACACCTGGAAACACCATATATTTT,CASSFSGTPGNTIYF
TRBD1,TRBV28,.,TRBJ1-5,TGTGCCAGCAGAGAGGGAGGACAGGGCCTCAATCAGCCCCAGCATTTT,CASREGGQGLNQPQHF
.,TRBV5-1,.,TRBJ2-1,TGCGCCAGCAGCTTTCGAGGGACCTACAATGAGCAGTTCTTC,CASSFRGTYNEQFF
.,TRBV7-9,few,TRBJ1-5,TGTGCCAGCGGGGATATAGGGGCATCAGGTCAGCCCCAGCATTTT,CASGDIGASGQPQHF
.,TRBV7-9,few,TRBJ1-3,TGTGCCAGCAGCTCGGCAGGGGTCGGAAACACCATATATTTT,CASSSAGVGNTIYF
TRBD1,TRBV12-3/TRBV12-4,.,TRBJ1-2,TGTGCCAGCAGCCGAGACAGGGTCTATGGCTACACCTTC,CASSRDRVYGYTF
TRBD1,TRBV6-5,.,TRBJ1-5,TGTGCCAGCAGATTGACAGGGGGTCATCAGCCCCAGCATTTT,CASRLTGGHQPQHF
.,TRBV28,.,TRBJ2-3,TGTGCCAGCAGTCAAATCGCGGACACAGATACGCAGTATTTT,CASSQIADTDTQYF
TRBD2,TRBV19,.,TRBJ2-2,TGTGCCAGTAGCGTTAGCGGGGGGCCGAAGAACACCGGGGAGCTGTTTTTT,CASSVSGGPKNTGELFF
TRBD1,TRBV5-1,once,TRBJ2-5,TGCGCCAGCAGCATCGGGACAGGGGTAAAGCAAGAGACCCAGTACTTC,CASSIGTGVKQETQYF
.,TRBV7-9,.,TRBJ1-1,TGTGCCAGCAACCCGACAGGAAGGGTGGACACTGAAGCTTTCTTT,CASNPTGRVDTEAFF
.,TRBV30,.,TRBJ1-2,TGTGCCTGGGCCAGTTCCAATGGCTACACCTTC,CAWASSNGYTF
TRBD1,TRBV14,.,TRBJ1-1,TGTGCCAGCAGCCAAATCCCAGGGACAGGGGCCCGCTACACTGAAGCTTTCTTT,CASSQIPGTGARYTEAFF
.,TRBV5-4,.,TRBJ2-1,TGTGCCAGCAGCCAAACTTTCAGACTTAATGAGCAGTTCTTC,CASSQTFRLNEQFF
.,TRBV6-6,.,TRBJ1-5,TGTGCCAGCAGTTATTCGTCCGGGGGAGTCAATCAGCCCCAGCATTTT,CASSYSSGGVNQPQHF
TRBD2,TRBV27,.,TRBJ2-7,TGTGCCAGCAGGCAATGGCTAGCGGGCTACGAGCAGTACTTC,CASRQWLAGYEQYF
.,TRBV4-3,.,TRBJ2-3,TGCGCCAGCAGCCGAGAGACGGGGGATACGCAGTATTTT,CASSRETGDTQYF
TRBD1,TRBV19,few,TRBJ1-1,TGTGCCAGTAGGCAGACAGGGGGCGCAGGATTAGCTTTCTTT,CASRQTGGAGLAFF